This T cell receptor (beta chain) originates from a study of vaccination and CD4 T cells after COVID-19. About the research overall: Convalescent cases comprised several mild and one severe, all SARS-CoV-2 positive by nasal swab PCR. The authors exposed cells to overlapping spike peptides derived from SARS-CoV-2, HCoV-NL63, HCoV-OC43 and HCoV-229E. The study, taken as a whole, reports: Median SARS-CoV-2-reactive clonotypes rose from roughly 22 to 38, not significantly.

Trimming left V 7 bases short and J 0 bases short, with 17 bases between. The germline CDR1 and CDR2 sequences are MGHRA and YSYEKL. CDR3 length: 16 residues. Cultured CD4+ T cell DNA underwent sequencing with the Oncomine TCR Beta short-read assay. TCRdb reprocessed the PCR reads with MiXCR, giving one entry per CDR3 protein. Of around 27,000 distinct CDR3 sequences listed, more than 25% are singletons. As regards this clonotype: Its antigen is as yet unknown.

The time point is: late sampling 161 to 241 days after vaccination in a few convalescent patients. As for treatment: approximately 9-day PBMC culture with coronavirus spike peptide pools or control peptides (ViraFEST assay). ViraFEST used peptide pools to expand antigen-specific T cells and subsequently sequenced their TCRs. The TCR comes from a human donor who had recovered from COVID-19. The sequenced sample was CD4+ T cells from blood, cultured in vitro, obtained about 7 months after SARS-CoV-2 vaccination. The chain links TRBV4-1 to TRBJ2-3; possible D gene TRBD2, 5 bases. CDR3 residues: CASTRSVGGSTDTQYF. The CDR3 region has the DNA TGCGCCAGCACCAGATCGGTTGGAGGTAGCACAGATACGCAGTATTTT.